These 26 T cell receptor beta chains originate from one sample sequenced in a study of breast tumors, draining lymph nodes, adjacent tissues. Samples came from axillary lymph nodes draining the breast cancer. TCRdb ran MiXCR on the multiplex PCR reads and lists one entry per CDR3 protein. Of around 120,000 distinct CDR3 sequences listed, just under 20% are singletons. The sequencing input was axillary lymph node tissue. The source is a female donor with breast cancer. Some clones in this sample may be carry-over from other donors' samples.

Details on this clonotype: A much larger clone differs by one base, so this may be a read error. The chain joins TRBV7-8 to TRBJ2-7; D is possibly TRBD2 (7 bases). Germline V gives CDR1 SGHVS, CDR2 FQNEAQ. The CDR3 totals 14 residues. The CDR3 coding sequence is TGTGCCAGCAAGGGGGAGAGCGGGAATTACGAGCAGTGCTTC. The encoded protein is CASKGESGNYEQCF.

At least ten counts were recorded for this clonotype. The chain links TRBV7-3 to TRBJ2-1, with a weak D call TRBD2 (6 bases). The CDR3 has 15 residues. The germline V and J ends were trimmed by 2 bases and 5 bases, with 13 bases remaining between them. Germline lookup yields CDR1 SGHTA and CDR2 FQGTGA. In DNA, the CDR3 is TGTGCCAGCAGCTTAGGGGTAGCGGCTAACAATGAGCAGTTCTTC. As protein: CASSLGVAANNEQFF.

In this sample, this clonotype turned up many times. This chain uses TRBV6-2 or TRBV6-3 with TRBJ1-2; D remains ambiguous. V lost 6 bases, J lost 8 bases, and 19 bases lay in between. The CDR3 has 14 amino acids. From germline, CDR1 is MNHEY and CDR2 SVGEGT. The CDR3 coding sequence is TGTGCCAGCAGGCCCCATACAACGAGGGAAGGCTACACCTTC. It translates to CASRPHTTREGYTF.

Many counts were recorded for this clonotype. Germline and junction disagree at one end, which may indicate a read error. This rearrangement joins TRBV7-7 to TRBJ2-1; D is unclear. CDR1 SSHAT and CDR2 FNYEAQ come from the germline V gene (reference sequence). This CDR3 is built from 17 residues. The CDR3 DNA sequence: TGTGCTAGCAGCTTACCCTCTGACTGGAAGTTAGTCGATGAGCAGTTCTTC. Translating gives CASSLPSDWKLVDEQFF.

This clonotype came up many times. The chain employs TRBV5-1 and TRBJ2-7; D gene uncertain. The CDR3 contains 14 residues. The V and J ends lost 0 bases and 6 bases respectively, with 13 bases between them. Germline-derived CDR1 and CDR2 are SGHRS and YFSETQ. Here the CDR3 reads CASSLEESLFEQYF. CDR3 coding DNA: TGCGCCAGCAGCTTGGAAGAGAGCCTATTCGAGCAGTACTTC.

In its sample, this clonotype was seen once. A read error may explain this, as a much larger clone is one base away. V is TRBV6-5 and J is TRBJ2-3; tentative D call: TRBD2 (6 bases). CDR1 is MNHEY and CDR2 is SVGAGI in the germline V gene. The CDR3 extends over 17 amino acids. The V end lost 5 bases, the J end lost 6 bases, and 24 bases lay between the germline ends. CDR3: CASSEAWRGQPSDTQYF. The CDR3 DNA sequence: TGTGCCAGCAGTGAAGCGTGGCGGGGCCAGCCTTCTGATACGCAGTATTTT.

This clonotype was detected ten times or more. The chain recombines TRBV6-5 with TRBJ1-5, with D unclear. The CDR3 sequence is 14 residues long. Trimming shortened V by 0 bases and J by 7 bases, and 10 bases separated the two germline ends. CDR1 and CDR2 from the germline V gene are MNHEY and SVGAGI. In DNA, the CDR3 is TGTGCCAGCAGTTACTCGATATTGGGACAGCCCCAGCATTTT. This sequence encodes CASSYSILGQPQHF.

This clonotype was counted at least ten times. This chain joins TRBV24-1 and TRBJ1-5; TRBD1 matches at 10 bases. CDR1 is KGHDR, CDR2 SFDVKD, per germline. The CDR3 is 19 residues long. J gave up 4 bases and V 10 bases, and 21 bases lay outside the gene matches. The DNA for the CDR3 is TGTGCCACTAGCTATATTTGGTCGGGACAGGGGTCGATTAATCAGCCCCAGCATTTT. This codes for CATSYIWSGQGSINQPQHF.

This clonotype has ten or more counts. V usage is TRBV29-1 and J usage is TRBJ2-7; TRBD1 or TRBD2 may be the D gene (5 bases each). The CDR3 sequence is 12 residues long. Deletions cut 8 bases from V and 3 bases from J, with 14 bases between. CDR1 is SQVTM and CDR2 is ANQGSEA in the germline V gene. The CDR3 protein is CSRRGSYYEQYF. CDR3 nucleotides: TGCAGCCGTCGGGGCTCCTACTACGAGCAGTACTTC.

Of note for this clonotype: A read error may be the cause here, since a much bigger clone is one base away. The V gene is TRBV5-1, the J gene TRBJ1-5; weak D call: TRBD1 (6 bases). The CDR3 covers 15 residues. The germline gives CDR1 SGHRS, CDR2 YFSETQ. In DNA, the CDR3 is TGCGCCAGCAGCTTGGGGGGACACCTCAATCGGCCCCAGCATTTT. Its translation: CASSLGGHLNRPQHF.

This clonotype has at least ten counts. V is TRBV6-5 and J is TRBJ1-3, with a possible D match to TRBD1 (5 bases). V lost 0 bases to trimming and J lost 4 bases, with 13 bases between them. Germline-derived CDR1 and CDR2 are MNHEY and SVGAGI. This CDR3 comprises 16 residues. The CDR3 sequence: CASSYSSPGPGNTIYF. In DNA, the CDR3 is TGTGCCAGCAGTTACTCGAGTCCAGGGCCAGGAAACACCATATATTTT.

This clonotype was detected ten times or more. J is TRBJ1-2 and V is TRBV12-3 or TRBV12-4; D remains ambiguous. V lost 4 bases, J lost 6 bases, and 15 bases lay in between. CDR3 length equals 14 residues. The CDR3 reads CASSSRRTDHGYTF. The CDR3 DNA sequence: TGTGCCAGCAGTTCGAGACGGACGGATCATGGCTACACCTTC.

At least ten counts were recorded for this clonotype. The chain carries TRBV18 and TRBJ2-7; the match to TRBD1 covers 8 bases. Germline trimming cut 5 bases from V and 7 bases from J; bases unmatched to any gene: 10. Germline CDR1 KGHSH, CDR2 LQKENI. CDR3 length equals 14 residues. This CDR3 reads CASSKTGVGKEQYF. As DNA, the CDR3 is TGTGCCAGCTCAAAGACAGGGGTGGGAAAGGAGCAGTACTTC.

This clonotype has at least ten counts. V and J are TRBV9 and TRBJ2-5, with TRBD2 as a possible D gene (6 bases). The germline CDR1 and CDR2 sequences are SGDLS and YYNGEE. The CDR3 totals 18 residues. Trimming removed 0 bases from V and 0 bases from J, with 18 bases in between. The DNA for the CDR3 is TGTGCCAGCAGCGTAGGGGGTTCGGGCGGGGTGTACCAAGAGACCCAGTACTTC. Protein product: CASSVGGSGGVYQETQYF.

This clonotype was counted at least ten times. The chain recombines TRBV27 with TRBJ2-7, with D hard to call. Germline lookup yields CDR1 MNHEY and CDR2 SMNVEV (reference sequence). The CDR3 totals 11 residues. Trimming took 2 bases from V and 3 from J, leaving 2 bases between them. The CDR3 is CASSLRYEQYF. CDR3 coding DNA: TGTGCCAGCAGTTTACGCTACGAGCAGTACTTC.

This chain connects TRBV15 to TRBJ2-5, with D possibly being TRBD2 (6 bases). The CDR3 has 19 amino acids. Trimming took off 1 base at V and 3 bases at J, with 24 bases between the two ends. Germline CDR1 reads LNHNV; CDR2 reads YYDKDF (reference sequence). CDR3 DNA sequence: TGTGCCACCAGCAGAGTTGGGCATATAACTAGCCAAAATAAAGAGACCCAGTACTTC. This codes for CATSRVGHITSQNKETQYF.

This clonotype showed up many times. This chain links TRBV20-1 with TRBJ2-2; tentative D call: TRBD2 (5 bases). The CDR3 spans 11 residues. V was trimmed by 5 bases and J by 6 bases, leaving 7 bases between them. Germline V gives CDR1 DFQATT, CDR2 SNEGSKA (reference sequence). The chain's CDR3 is CSAAGPGELFF. CDR3 in DNA: TGCAGTGCTGCGGGCCCCGGGGAGCTGTTTTTT.

This clonotype was observed many times. The rearrangement joins TRBV4-1 to TRBJ1-2; TRBD1 matches 8 bases. Germline CDR1 MGHRA, CDR2 YSYEKL. The CDR3 runs 15 residues. The trim removed 3 bases at V and 8 bases at J, leaving 11 bases unmatched. The CDR3 loop is CASSQQWQGAGGYTF. The CDR3 DNA reads as TGCGCCAGCAGCCAGCAATGGCAGGGGGCGGGAGGCTACACCTTC.

On this clonotype itself: With a much larger clone just one base away, this may be a read error. The V gene is TRBV7-2, the J gene TRBJ2-7; D gene unclear. The CDR3 has 13 amino acids. Germline assignment: CDR1 SGHTA and CDR2 FQGNSA. In nucleotides, the CDR3 is TGTGCCAGCAGCTTAGTCGGAAACTACGAGCGGTACTTC. Its protein is CASSLVGNYERYF.

The gene calls are TRBV10-3 and TRBJ2-5, with 7 bases fitting TRBD1. This CDR3 has 13 residues. J lost 2 bases, V lost 7 bases, and 4 bases had no gene match. Germline V gene data show CDR1 as ENHRY and CDR2 as SYGVKD. CDR3 loop: CAIKGAFQETQYF. The DNA of the CDR3 is TGTGCCATCAAGGGGGCCTTTCAAGAGACCCAGTACTTC.

This clonotype came up many times. The genes are TRBV12-3 or TRBV12-4 and TRBJ2-2; possibly TRBD1 for D (6 bases). The CDR3 consists of 14 residues. The V end was cut by 1 base, the J end by 4 bases, with 7 bases between. The CDR3 loop reads CASSLGRGTGELFF. CDR3 DNA sequence: TGTGCCAGCAGTTTAGGCAGGGGCACCGGGGAGCTGTTTTTT.

This clonotype has ten or more counts. V gene TRBV7-2 combines with J gene TRBJ2-2; 10 nucleotides align to TRBD1. This CDR3 is built from 14 residues. Germline trimming cut 5 bases from V and 7 bases from J; bases unmatched to any gene: 4. Germline CDR1 SGHTA, CDR2 FQGNSA. CDR3 sequence (DNA): TGTGCCAGCAGCCGGGACAGGGGAGGCGGGGAGCTGTTTTTT. As protein: CASSRDRGGGELFF.

Concerning this clonotype: A much larger clone lies one base from this, so it may be a read error. The genes are TRBV5-1 and TRBJ2-3, with 11 bases that match TRBD2. Germline V gene lookup returns CDR1 SGHRS and CDR2 YFSETQ. The junction had 5 bases not matched to a gene; V was cut back by 3 bases and J by 2 bases. This CDR3 is built from 16 residues. The CDR3 reads CASSSLAGGDTDTQYF. DNA for the CDR3: TGCGCCAGCAGCTCCTTAGCGGGAGGGGACACAGATACGCAGTATTTT.

This clonotype has a handful of counts. The chain is built from TRBV4-2 and TRBJ2-3; 14 bases are a match to TRBD2. Germline V gene data show CDR1 as LGHNA and CDR2 as YNFKEQ. CDR3 length: 17 amino acids. The J segment lost 10 bases and the V segment lost 4 bases, leaving 13 bases of the junction unmatched. CDR3 sequence reads: CASSLRLAGGPGRAQYF. The CDR3 coding sequence is TGTGCCAGCAGCCTACGACTAGCGGGGGGGCCGGGCAGGGCGCAGTATTTT.

Points on this clonotype: A much larger clone sits a single nucleotide away, making a read error possible. The chain joins TRBV2 to TRBJ2-2; 7 bases fit TRBD1. The CDR3 consists of 13 residues. Germline V gene sequence: CDR1 SNHLY, CDR2 FYNNEI. V gave up 6 bases and J gave up 6 bases; unmatched junction bases: 4. The CDR3 sequence: CASSRGWAGELFF. For the CDR3, the DNA is TGTGCCAGCAGCAGGGGGTGGGCCGGGGAGCTGTTTTTT. The whole variable domain, filled in from reference TRBV2 and TRBJ2-2, reads EPEVTQTPSHQVTQMGQEVILRCVPISNHLYFYWYRQILGQKVEFLVSFYNNEISEKSEIFDDQFSVERPDGSNFTLKIRSTKLEDSAMYFCASSRGWAGELFFGEGSRLTVL.

This clonotype was observed at least ten times. The CDR3 DNA is TGCAGTGCTAGAGATTCGGGGAACGGGGAGCTGTTTTTT. It codes for CSARDSGNGELFF. This rearrangement joins TRBV20-1 to TRBJ2-2; perhaps TRBD2 as D (5 bases). The CDR3 consists of 13 residues. V shed 0 bases and J shed 7 bases, with 9 bases lying between them. Germline V gene lookup returns CDR1 DFQATT and CDR2 SNEGSKA (reference sequence).